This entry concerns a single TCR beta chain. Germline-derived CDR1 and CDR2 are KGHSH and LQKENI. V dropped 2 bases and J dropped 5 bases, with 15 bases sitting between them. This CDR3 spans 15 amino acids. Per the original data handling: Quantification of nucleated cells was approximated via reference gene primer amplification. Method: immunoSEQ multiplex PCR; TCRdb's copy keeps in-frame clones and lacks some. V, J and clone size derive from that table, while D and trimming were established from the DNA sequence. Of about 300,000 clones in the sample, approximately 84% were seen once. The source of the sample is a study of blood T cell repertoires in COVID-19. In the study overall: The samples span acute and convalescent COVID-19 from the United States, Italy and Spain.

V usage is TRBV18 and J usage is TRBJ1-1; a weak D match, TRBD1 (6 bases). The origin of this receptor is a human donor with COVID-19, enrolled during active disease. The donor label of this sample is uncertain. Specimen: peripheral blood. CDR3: CASSPNNAGTTEAFF. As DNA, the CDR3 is TGTGCCAGCTCACCAAATAATGCAGGGACAACTGAAGCTTTCTTT.